These 17 T cell receptor beta chains came from one sample sequenced in a study of cytotoxic CD8 clonotypes in ibrutinib-treated CLL. Sequencing was performed with immunoSEQ multiplex PCR; in TCRdb, only in-frame clones are kept and a portion is missing. The table records around 300,000 clones, 80% of them present only once. The source material was PBMCs, sampled before ibrutinib treatment. The receptors come from a human donor with chronic lymphocytic leukemia.

The chain couples TRBV30 to TRBJ2-7; the D is unclear. CDR3 length equals 14 residues. Germline CDR1 is GTSNPN and CDR2 is SVGIG (reference sequence). The V end was cut by 0 bases, the J end by 1 base, with 10 bases between. CDR3 loop: CAWSVIPGSYEQYF. DNA for the CDR3: TGTGCCTGGAGTGTAATTCCAGGTTCCTACGAGCAGTACTTC.

The V and J genes are TRBV7-9 and TRBJ2-7; tentatively, D is TRBD2 (6 bases). CDR1 SEHNR and CDR2 FQNEAQ come from the germline V gene (reference sequence). The CDR3 has 13 amino acids. V was clipped by 3 bases and J by 6 bases, with 12 bases between them. CDR3: CASSFFSGGEQYF. The CDR3 DNA reads as TGTGCCAGCAGCTTCTTTTCCGGGGGCGAGCAGTACTTC.

The rearrangement uses TRBV4-1 and TRBJ2-7; TRBD1 matches at 8 bases. The V gene's germline CDR1 is MGHRA and CDR2 YSYEKL. The length of the CDR3 is 14 residues. J lost 5 bases, V lost 2 bases, and 5 bases had no gene match. The CDR3 protein is CASSQLGQVNEQYF. The CDR3 region has the DNA TGCGCCAGCAGCCAACTGGGACAGGTGAACGAGCAGTACTTC.

The chain links TRBV9 to TRBJ2-3; TRBD2 is a possible D gene (6 bases). CDR3 length equals 16 residues. V was trimmed by 0 bases and J by 1 base, leaving 12 bases between them. Germline V lookup: CDR1 SGDLS, CDR2 YYNGEE. The DNA of the CDR3 is TGTGCCAGCAGCGTAGGCCGGGGGACTCGCACAGATACGCAGTATTTT. Translating it yields CASSVGRGTRTDTQYF.

This chain links TRBV18 with TRBJ2-7; 8 bases fit TRBD1. This CDR3 spans 14 amino acids. Trimming at V came to 6 bases and at J to 4 bases, leaving 8 bases not matched to a gene. The V gene's germline CDR1 is KGHSH and CDR2 LQKENI. The DNA of the CDR3 is TGTGCCAGCTCCCGGGGGACAGGACGATACGAGCAGTACTTC. Encoded protein: CASSRGTGRYEQYF.

This CDR3 reads CASSPGLAPTYEQYF. The CDR3 region has the DNA TGTGCCAGCAGCCCGGGACTAGCGCCGACCTACGAGCAGTACTTC. The gene calls are TRBV7-2 and TRBJ2-7; 10 positions match TRBD2. The CDR3 runs 15 residues. Looked up from germline, CDR1 is SGHTA and CDR2 is FQGNSA. V was clipped by 5 bases and J by 2 bases; unmatched bases: 6.

The V and J genes are TRBV5-1 and TRBJ2-5, with D possibly TRBD1 on 6 matching bases. The CDR3 extends over 15 amino acids. V dropped 4 bases and J dropped 2 bases, with 15 bases sitting between them. Germline CDR1 is SGHRS and CDR2 is YFSETQ. This chain's CDR3 is CASSLAGTTQETQYF. The CDR3 coding sequence is TGCGCCAGCAGCCTGGCAGGGACAACGCAAGAGACCCAGTACTTC.

The V and J genes are TRBV15 and TRBJ2-5; 7 bases map to TRBD1. J was trimmed by 2 bases and V by 4 bases; bases with no gene match: 7. The CDR3 is 15 residues long. Germline values: CDR1 LNHNV, CDR2 YYDKDF (reference sequence). The CDR3 DNA reads as TGTGCCACCAGCAATCTACAGGGGTCACAAGAGACCCAGTACTTC. Translation: CATSNLQGSQETQYF.

This clone showed up just a few times. The chain is built from TRBV6-5 and TRBJ1-5, with 9 bases identical to TRBD1. The trim removed 6 bases at V and 4 bases at J, leaving 7 bases unmatched. CDR1 and CDR2 (germline): MNHEY, SVGAGI. The CDR3 covers 15 residues. CDR3 loop: CASSPGTGPNQPQHF. In nucleotides, the CDR3 is TGTGCCAGCAGCCCCGGGACAGGGCCGAATCAGCCCCAGCATTTT.

V and J are TRBV6-6 and TRBJ2-1; D might be TRBD2 (5 bases). The V and J ends lost 6 bases and 0 bases respectively, with 12 bases between them. The CDR3 has 15 residues. The germline V gene has CDR1 MNHNY and CDR2 SVGAGI (reference sequence). The CDR3 nucleotides read TGTGCCAGCAGAGAAGTAGCGAGCTCCTACAATGAGCAGTTCTTC. Translation gives CASREVASSYNEQFF.

The chain has TRBV7-6 and TRBJ2-7, with 11 bases aligning to TRBD2. There are 17 residues in the CDR3. Germline trimming cut 3 bases from V and 1 base from J; bases unmatched to any gene: 8. Germline CDR1 is SGHVS and CDR2 is FNYEAQ. CDR3 DNA: TGTGCCAGCAGCTTGTCAAGGGTAGCGGGAGGGTCCTACGAGCAGTACTTC. The encoded protein is CASSLSRVAGGSYEQYF.

The V and J genes are TRBV7-2 and TRBJ2-1; 9 bases line up with TRBD2. The germline V gene encodes CDR1 SGHTA and CDR2 FQGNSA. The ends lost 0 bases at V and 9 bases at J; junction bases unmatched: 9. The CDR3 runs to 16 residues. For the CDR3, the DNA is TGTGCCAGCAGCTTAGCGCACCTAGCGGGATTGGGTGAGCAGTTCTTC. It translates to CASSLAHLAGLGEQFF.

This chain links TRBV30 with TRBJ2-4, with D hard to call. The germline V gene has CDR1 GTSNPN and CDR2 SVGIG (reference sequence). CDR3 length: 14 amino acids. V dropped 7 bases and J dropped 3 bases, with 16 bases sitting between them. CDR3 loop: CALHDNYFKNIQYF. The CDR3 DNA reads TGTGCCTTACATGACAATTACTTCAAAAACATTCAGTACTTC.

V usage is TRBV5-1 and J usage is TRBJ2-7, with TRBD2 identical over 10 bases. After removal of 0 bases from V and 4 bases from J, the junction contained 7 bases not matched to a gene. CDR1 is SGHRS and CDR2 is YFSETQ in the germline V gene. The CDR3 is 16 residues long. The CDR3 DNA reads as TGCGCCAGCAGCTTGGGGCTAGCGGGAGTAGCATACGAGCAGTACTTC. It translates to CASSLGLAGVAYEQYF. Full variable domain (rest looked up from reference TRBV5-1 and TRBJ2-7): KAGVTQTPRYLIKTRGQQVTLSCSPISGHRSVSWYQQTPGQGLQFLFEYFSETQRNKGNFPGRFSGRQFSNSRSEMNVSTLELGDSALYLCASSLGLAGVAYEQYFGPGTRLTVT.

This clone occurred once. The V and J genes are TRBV7-3 and TRBJ2-3; TRBD1 or TRBD2 may be the D gene (7 bases each). This CDR3 has 15 residues. The V gene lost 5 bases and the J gene lost 2 bases, with 14 bases spanning the gap. Looked up from germline, CDR1 is SGHTA and CDR2 is FQGTGA. This chain's CDR3 is CASSPQGRDTDTQYF. DNA for the CDR3: TGTGCCAGCAGCCCACAGGGGAGGGACACAGATACGCAGTATTTT.

V gene TRBV7-2 combines with J gene TRBJ2-1; weak D call: TRBD1 (5 bases). Germline values: CDR1 SGHTA, CDR2 FQGNSA. V lost 1 base to trimming and J lost 3 bases, with 7 bases between them. The CDR3 length is 14 residues. The CDR3 protein is CASSLDRNYNEQFF. CDR3 nucleotide sequence: TGTGCCAGCAGCTTAGACAGGAACTACAATGAGCAGTTCTTC.

This clone was seen a single time. This rearrangement joins TRBV15 to TRBJ1-2; D gene unclear. The CDR3 runs to 16 residues. The germline gives CDR1 LNHNV, CDR2 YYDKDF (reference sequence). The germline V and J ends were trimmed by 0 bases and 4 bases, with 15 bases remaining between them. The CDR3 region is CATSRDSGTTSYGYTF. CDR3 DNA: TGTGCCACCAGCAGAGATTCGGGCACGACGTCCTATGGCTACACCTTC.